Listed below are T cell receptor beta chains from one sample, sequenced in a study of T cells in Graves' hyperthyroidism and ophthalmopathy. TCRdb independently ran MiXCR on the multiplex PCR reads; one entry per CDR3 protein. The profile shows about 640,000 distinct CDR3 sequences, 20% of them singletons. Sequences were obtained from blood. These TCRs come from a man between 25 and 39 years old with Graves' ophthalmopathy. Each CDR3 is given without its conserved first and last residue. The order of the fields is CDR3 protein, J gene, V gene.

ASSPGPPSYEQF | TRBJ2-1 | TRBV7-3
SATTASYGYT | TRBJ1-2 | TRBV20-1
ASSQTGVSYEQY | TRBJ2-7 | TRBV12-3/TRBV12-4
ATGDRDNQPQH | TRBJ1-5 | TRBV24-1
ASSSVPASGVNEQF | TRBJ2-1 | TRBV11-2
AWSVGTYGYT | TRBJ1-2 | TRBV30
ASSPGQGRGSNEQF | TRBJ2-1 | TRBV9
ASSPTGGSTGELF | TRBJ2-2 | TRBV3-2
ASSQLADNEQF | TRBJ2-1 | TRBV4-3
SATGPTDTQY | TRBJ2-3 | TRBV20-1
ASSIQGTNTGELF | TRBJ2-2 | TRBV6-2/TRBV6-3
ASSQASGQASYGYT | TRBJ1-2 | TRBV4-1
ASSLQLASKETQY | TRBJ2-5 | TRBV7-3
ASSSRHMNTEAF | TRBJ1-1 | TRBV27
ASSSGQLSPEYGYT | TRBJ1-2 | TRBV28
ASSLGVAGPYEQY | TRBJ2-7 | TRBV27
ASSLSDTNSPLH | TRBJ1-6 | TRBV9
AISESQDSRGYT | TRBJ1-2 | TRBV10-3
ASSRTGFYEQY | TRBJ2-7 | TRBV27
ASSRTGEINEQF | TRBJ2-1 | TRBV27
ASSQDQIGSYNEQF | TRBJ2-1 | TRBV14
ASIQGQGAQPQH | TRBJ1-5 | TRBV6-1
AISERTSDSNEQF | TRBJ2-1 | TRBV10-3
SAREGAADTEAF | TRBJ1-1 | TRBV20-1
ASSFPPGTGGAFTNTGELF | TRBJ2-2 | TRBV11-2
ASSLSAGKKTQY | TRBJ2-5 | TRBV5-6
ASSSYRRSSGNTIY | TRBJ1-3 | TRBV28
ASSYSAGFSYEQY | TRBJ2-7 | TRBV6-5
SARDATGVSEQY | TRBJ2-7 | TRBV20-1
ASSLTGENEKLF | TRBJ1-4 | TRBV12-3/TRBV12-4
SVEEGITQY | TRBJ2-3 | TRBV29-1
ASSSYRGRNNEQF | TRBJ2-1 | TRBV11-2
ASSLVRLGTQPQH | TRBJ1-5 | TRBV28
SAREQQGYYGYT | TRBJ1-2 | TRBV20-1
ASSKGGLETQY | TRBJ2-5 | TRBV7-6
ASSRGVAAAGNEQF | TRBJ2-1 | TRBV11-2
SEESPLTTEAF | TRBJ1-1 | TRBV20-1
ASSVMKDSANQPQH | TRBJ1-5 | TRBV9
ASSLRQGSSYEQY | TRBJ2-7 | TRBV5-8
ASSDGQGINLYGYT | TRBJ1-2 | TRBV6-1
ASSLASLVEETQY | TRBJ2-5 | TRBV5-1
AWSDLSRRGRTEAF | TRBJ1-1 | TRBV30
ASSLDWLYEQY | TRBJ2-7 | TRBV5-1
SALPGTGEGEQY | TRBJ2-7 | TRBV20-1
ASSVESTGNTIY | TRBJ1-3 | TRBV9
ATGGEGANTGELF | TRBJ2-2 | TRBV6-1
ASSSGQVVQETQY | TRBJ2-5 | TRBV7-2
ASSYSTGGSTGELF | TRBJ2-2 | TRBV6-5
AYSGQGNQPQH | TRBJ1-5 | TRBV30
ASSQNPGTLNTEAF | TRBJ1-1 | TRBV14